The T cell receptor beta chain described here comes from a study of T-cell memory formation after mild COVID-19 (dated by TCRdb to 2020 to 2022). About the full investigation: Most TCR sequence clusters were specific to one of the two donors. In two donors, T-cell clones that expanded and contracted after mild COVID-19 were followed by sequencing TCRalpha and TCRbeta repertoires longitudinally. The cohort comprised two young, previously healthy adult volunteers, one female and one male.

Instrument on record: Illumina NovaSeq 6000. TCRalpha and TCRbeta cDNA libraries were built by 5'RACE with constant-segment primers, adding sample barcodes and unique molecular identifiers. RNA was extracted from every sample with Trizol reagent. Amplification of the libraries took two PCR steps, and the second step added a second sample barcode plus Illumina TruSeq adapters. Libraries were sequenced on an Illumina NovaSeq with 2 x 150 bp paired-end reads. The study's own analysis went as follows. The reads were demultiplexed and collapsed into UMI-guided consensus sequences using migec v1.2.7. Using mixcr v2.1.11, UMI consensuses were aligned to TRA and TRB V and J templates and then assembled into clonotypes. Expanded or contracted clonotypes were those called significant by both edgeR and NoisET, with noise models trained on biological replicates. For edgeR calls, the cutoffs were a false discovery rate-adjusted p below 0.01 and a log2 fold-change threshold of 1. As an exploratory analysis of dynamics, PCA with hierarchical clustering was applied to max-normalized trajectories of the 1000 most abundant clonotypes. Separately sequenced CD4+ and CD8+ repertoires were used to assign the CD4 or CD8 phenotype of responding clones. Clones were called with MiXCR by TCRdb after fastp trimmed the public reads at Q25, and only in-frame beta chains were retained. Each CDR3 protein gets just one entry, which takes the most common genes and DNA from the rows behind it. TCRdb's processing, not the authors' own work, is the source of the V and J calls. The table for this sample lists about 250,000 distinct CDR3 sequences; approximately 15% of them were counted only once. The ten largest clones capture around 2% of the sample.

PBMCs were isolated by Ficoll-Paque density gradient centrifugation. Details on this clonotype: The target of this receptor is not known. Base quality data are lacking; no much larger clone is found one base away.

Trimming takes 0 bases off V and 3 bases off J; junction bases not matched to a gene: 6. Spanning cysteine to phenylalanine, the CDR3 consists of 16 amino acids. Only CDR3 DNA is held: 48 bases, read in frame from base 1. CDR1 and CDR2, looked up from the germline V gene (reference sequence), are LGHDT and YNNKEL. The full study reports these points: Contracting CD4+ clones turned up mainly in the CM and EM memory subsets, whereas EMRA was where CD8+ clones were enriched. SARS-CoV-2 specificity of the second-wave clones peaking on day 37 was not confirmed. The study included only a couple of mild cases, and larger cohorts that include severe cases with pre-infection samples were judged to be necessary. Balanced CD4/CD8 phenotypes were observed for clones contracting from day 15 to 85, whereas a bias towards CD4+ was observed for a second wave of clones expanding from day 15 to 37. Some responding clones were found in pre-infection memory, which suggests that pre-existing cross-reactive memory T cells took part in the SARS-CoV-2 response.

The sequence was obtained from an adult woman who had mild COVID-19 (a few samples of this study predate the infection). The sample titles of this study are shuffled in the database, so cell type and time point are left out; the donor was told from shared clones. Recombination connected TRBV3-1 to TRBJ2-7; 9 central nucleotides agree with TRBD1. The sample taken for sequencing was PBMCs or a T cell subset sorted from them (not recorded which). CDR3 loop: CASSQDLRTGVYEQYF. The nucleotides are TGTGCCAGCAGCCAAGATCTTAGGACAGGGGTCTACGAGCAGTACTTC.